The 2 T cell receptor beta chains below all came from one sample that was sequenced in a study of blood T cell repertoires in COVID-19. Data came from immunoSEQ multiplex PCR; TCRdb stores just in-frame clones and leaves some out. The table lists more than 95,000 clones, about 80% of them singletons. Specimen: peripheral blood. These receptors all come from an elderly woman with active or convalescent COVID-19.

This clone has just one count. This sequence joins TRBV9 and TRBJ2-2; 10 bases map to TRBD2. Looked up from germline, CDR1 is SGDLS and CDR2 is YYNGEE. Trimming at V came to 0 bases and at J to 5 bases, leaving 4 bases not matched to a gene. The CDR3 runs 16 residues. The CDR3 DNA is TGTGCCAGCAGCGTAGTGGGGACTAGCGAAACCGGGGAGCTGTTTTTT. This gives the protein CASSVVGTSETGELFF.

The gene calls are TRBV9 and TRBJ2-2; TRBD2 might be the D (6 bases). Trimming shortened V by 1 base and J by 2 bases, and 9 bases separated the two germline ends. Germline assignment: CDR1 SGDLS and CDR2 YYNGEE. The CDR3 contains 15 residues. CDR3 region: CASSVSGGNTGELFF. The CDR3 DNA follows: TGTGCCAGCAGCGTATCCGGGGGAAACACCGGGGAGCTGTTTTTT. The full variable domain, its missing parts supplied by reference TRBV9 and TRBJ2-2, is DSGVTQTPKHLITATGQRVTLRCSPRSGDLSVYWYQQSLDQGLQFLIQYYNGEERAKGNILERFSAQQFPDLHSELNLSSLELGDSALYFCASSVSGGNTGELFFGEGSRLTVL.